The sequence of this TCR beta chain was determined in a study of T cells in Graves' hyperthyroidism and ophthalmopathy. Whole-study findings and limits: The model's output predicted ophthalmopathy at a median of about 5.9 months prior to onset.

Amplified TCR beta CDR3 regions came from RNA transcripts. Using the HTBI primer set, a first-round RT-PCR was run on the TCR CDR3. MiXCR, run by TCRdb on the multiplex PCR reads, gives a single entry per CDR3 protein. Of roughly 650,000 distinct CDR3 sequences listed, roughly 16% are singletons. Patients were excluded for uncontrolled infection, other autoimmune disease, pregnancy or lactation. Clinical symptoms, serum thyroxine, TRAb, thyroid ultrasound and orbital computed tomography informed diagnoses. The PBMCs were taken from approximately 9 ml of fresh peripheral blood. With 7 bases removed from V and 5 bases from J, the gap between germline ends came to 20 bases. Germline-derived CDR1 and CDR2 are DFQATT and SNEGSKA (reference sequence). This CDR3 has 14 residues. This clonotype was observed many times. Its cognate antigen is unknown.

The V and J genes are TRBV20-1 and TRBJ2-5; possible D gene TRBD1, 6 bases. This receptor was identified in a woman aged 40 to 50 with Graves' ophthalmopathy. Sequencing used blood. The CDR3 DNA sequence: TGCAGTGTCTCGTTTGGGACAACAGTGGAGACCCAGTACTTC. It specifies CSVSFGTTVETQYF.